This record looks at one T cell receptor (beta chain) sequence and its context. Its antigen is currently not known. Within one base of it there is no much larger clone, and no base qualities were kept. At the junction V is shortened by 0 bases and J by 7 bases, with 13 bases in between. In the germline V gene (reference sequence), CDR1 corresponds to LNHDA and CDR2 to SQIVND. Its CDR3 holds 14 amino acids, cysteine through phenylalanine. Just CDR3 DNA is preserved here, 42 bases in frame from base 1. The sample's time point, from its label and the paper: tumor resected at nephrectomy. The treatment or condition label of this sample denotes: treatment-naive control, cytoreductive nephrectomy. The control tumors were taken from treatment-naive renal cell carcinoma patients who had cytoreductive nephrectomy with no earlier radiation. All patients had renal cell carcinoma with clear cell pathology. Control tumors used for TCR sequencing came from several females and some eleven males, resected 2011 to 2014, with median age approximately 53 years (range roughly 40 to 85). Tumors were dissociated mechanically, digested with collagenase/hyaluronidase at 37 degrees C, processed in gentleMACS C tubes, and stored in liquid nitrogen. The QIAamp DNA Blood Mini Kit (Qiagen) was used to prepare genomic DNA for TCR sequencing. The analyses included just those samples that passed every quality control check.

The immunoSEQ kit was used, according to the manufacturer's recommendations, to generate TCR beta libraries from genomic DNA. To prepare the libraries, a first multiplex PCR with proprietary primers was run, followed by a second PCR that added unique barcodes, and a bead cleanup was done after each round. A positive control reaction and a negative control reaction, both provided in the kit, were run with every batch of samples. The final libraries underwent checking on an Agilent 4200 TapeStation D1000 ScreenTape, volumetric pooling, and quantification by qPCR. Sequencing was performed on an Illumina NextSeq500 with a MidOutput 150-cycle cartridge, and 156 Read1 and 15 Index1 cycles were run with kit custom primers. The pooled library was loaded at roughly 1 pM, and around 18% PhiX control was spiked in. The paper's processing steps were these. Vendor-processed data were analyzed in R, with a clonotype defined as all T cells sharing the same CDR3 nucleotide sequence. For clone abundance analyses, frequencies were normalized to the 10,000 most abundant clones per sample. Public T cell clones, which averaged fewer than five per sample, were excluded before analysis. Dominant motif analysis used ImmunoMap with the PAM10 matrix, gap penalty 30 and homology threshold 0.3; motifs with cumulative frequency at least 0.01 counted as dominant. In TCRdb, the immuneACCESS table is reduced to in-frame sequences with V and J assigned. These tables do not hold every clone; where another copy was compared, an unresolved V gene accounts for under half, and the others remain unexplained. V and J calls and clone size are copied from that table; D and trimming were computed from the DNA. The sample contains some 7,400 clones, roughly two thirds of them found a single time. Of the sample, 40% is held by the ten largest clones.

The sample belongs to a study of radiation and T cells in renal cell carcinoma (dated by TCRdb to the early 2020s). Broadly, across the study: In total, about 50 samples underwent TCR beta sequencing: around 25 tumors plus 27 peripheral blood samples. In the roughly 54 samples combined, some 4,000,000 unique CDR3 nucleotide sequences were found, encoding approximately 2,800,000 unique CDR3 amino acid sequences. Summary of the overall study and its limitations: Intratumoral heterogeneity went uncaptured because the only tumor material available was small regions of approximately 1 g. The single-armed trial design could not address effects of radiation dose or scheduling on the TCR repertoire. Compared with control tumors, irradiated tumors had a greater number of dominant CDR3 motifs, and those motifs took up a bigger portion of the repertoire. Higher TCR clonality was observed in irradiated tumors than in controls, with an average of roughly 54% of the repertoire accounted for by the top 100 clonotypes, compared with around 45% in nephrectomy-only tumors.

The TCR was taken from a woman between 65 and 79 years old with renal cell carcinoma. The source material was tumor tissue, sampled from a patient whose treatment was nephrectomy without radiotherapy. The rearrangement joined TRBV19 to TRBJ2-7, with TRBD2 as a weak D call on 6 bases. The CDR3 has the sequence CASSIDQGGREQYF. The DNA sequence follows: TGTGCCAGTAGTATAGATCAGGGAGGAAGAGAGCAGTACTTC.